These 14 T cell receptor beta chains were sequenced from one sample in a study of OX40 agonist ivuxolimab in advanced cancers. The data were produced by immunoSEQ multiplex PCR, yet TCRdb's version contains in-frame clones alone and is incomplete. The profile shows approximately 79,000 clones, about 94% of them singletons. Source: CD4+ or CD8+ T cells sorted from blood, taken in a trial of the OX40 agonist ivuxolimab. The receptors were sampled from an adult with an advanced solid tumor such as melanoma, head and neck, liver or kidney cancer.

CDR3 sequence: CASSFQGAGEQFF. CDR3 bases: TGTGCCAGCAGCTTTCAGGGGGCCGGGGAGCAGTTCTTC. The chain recombines TRBV7-9 with TRBJ2-1; 8 nucleotides align to TRBD1. The CDR3 is 13 residues long. CDR1 SEHNR and CDR2 FQNEAQ come from the germline V gene (reference sequence). After removal of 3 bases from V and 10 bases from J, the junction contained 5 bases not matched to a gene.

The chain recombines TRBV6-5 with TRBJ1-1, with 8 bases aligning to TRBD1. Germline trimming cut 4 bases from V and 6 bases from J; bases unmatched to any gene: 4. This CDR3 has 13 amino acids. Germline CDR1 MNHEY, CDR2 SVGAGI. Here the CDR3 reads CASSSSGGPEAFF. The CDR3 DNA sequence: TGTGCCAGCAGTTCCTCAGGGGGCCCTGAAGCTTTCTTT.

The CDR3 sequence: CASSFSGGEQYF. The CDR3 region has the DNA TGTGCCAGCAGCTTCAGCGGGGGTGAGCAGTACTTC. This rearrangement joins TRBV7-9 to TRBJ2-7; 8 bases line up with TRBD2. CDR3 length: 12 amino acids. The V gene end was trimmed by 3 bases and the J gene end by 7 bases; junction bases not matched to a gene: 2. Germline V gene sequence: CDR1 SEHNR, CDR2 FQNEAQ (reference sequence).

CDR3 in DNA: TGTGCCAGTAGTATAGTGGAGGGGCTGTATACTGAAGCTTTCTTT. Amino acid sequence: CASSIVEGLYTEAFF. V gene TRBV19 combines with J gene TRBJ1-1; a weak D match, TRBD1 (5 bases). The germline gives CDR1 LNHDA, CDR2 SQIVND (reference sequence). The CDR3 length is 15 residues. V was pared by 1 base and J by 5 bases, with 14 bases between.

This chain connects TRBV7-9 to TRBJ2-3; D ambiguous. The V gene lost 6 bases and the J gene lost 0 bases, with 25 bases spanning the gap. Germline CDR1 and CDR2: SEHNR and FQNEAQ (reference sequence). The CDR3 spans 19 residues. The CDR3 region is CASRQYLIRAGESTDTQYF. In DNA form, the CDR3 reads TGTGCCAGCAGACAATACTTAATTCGGGCCGGAGAGAGCACAGATACGCAGTATTTT.

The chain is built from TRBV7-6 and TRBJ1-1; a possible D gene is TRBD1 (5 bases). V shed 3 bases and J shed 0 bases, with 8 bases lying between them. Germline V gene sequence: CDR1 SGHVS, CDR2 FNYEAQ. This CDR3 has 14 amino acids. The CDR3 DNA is TGTGCCAGCAGCTTGGGACGACTGAACACTGAAGCTTTCTTT. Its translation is CASSLGRLNTEAFF.

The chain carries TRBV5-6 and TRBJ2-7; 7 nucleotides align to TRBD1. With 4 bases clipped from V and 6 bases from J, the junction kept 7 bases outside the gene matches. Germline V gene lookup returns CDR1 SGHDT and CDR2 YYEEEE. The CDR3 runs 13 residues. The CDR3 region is CASSPQQGSEQYF. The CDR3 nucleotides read TGTGCCAGCAGCCCGCAACAGGGGTCCGAGCAGTACTTC.

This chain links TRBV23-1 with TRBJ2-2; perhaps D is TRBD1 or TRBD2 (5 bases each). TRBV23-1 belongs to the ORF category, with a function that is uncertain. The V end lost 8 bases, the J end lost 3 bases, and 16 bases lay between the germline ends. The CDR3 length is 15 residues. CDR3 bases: TGCGCCAGCCGCCTCCGGGACCGAGACACCGGGGAGCTGTTTTTT. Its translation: CASRLRDRDTGELFF.

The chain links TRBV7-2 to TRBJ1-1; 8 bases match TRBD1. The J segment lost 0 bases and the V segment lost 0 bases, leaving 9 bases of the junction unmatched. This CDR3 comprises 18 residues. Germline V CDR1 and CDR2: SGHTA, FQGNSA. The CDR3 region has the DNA TGTGCCAGCAGCTTAGCTTCGGACAGGGTTATTGTGAACACTGAAGCTTTCTTT. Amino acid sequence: CASSLASDRVIVNTEAFF. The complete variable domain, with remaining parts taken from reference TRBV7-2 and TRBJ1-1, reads GAGVSQSPSNKVTEKGKDVELRCDPISGHTALYWYRQSLGQGLEFLIYFQGNSAPDKSGLPSDRFSAERTGGSVSTLTIQRTQQEDSAVYLCASSLASDRVIVNTEAFFGQGTRLTVV.

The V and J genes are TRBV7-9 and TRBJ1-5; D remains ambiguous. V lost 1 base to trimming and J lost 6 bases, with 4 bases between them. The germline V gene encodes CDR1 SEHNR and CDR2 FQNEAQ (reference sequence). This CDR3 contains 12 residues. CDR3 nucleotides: TGTGCCAGCAGCTTAGATGGTCAGCCCCAGCATTTT. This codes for CASSLDGQPQHF. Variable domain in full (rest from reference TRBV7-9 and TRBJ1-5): DTGVSQNPRHKITKRGQNVTFRCDPISEHNRLYWYRQTLGQGPEFLTYFQNEAQLEKSRLLSDRFSAERPKGSFSTLEIQRTEQGDSAMYLCASSLDGQPQHFGDGTRLSIL.

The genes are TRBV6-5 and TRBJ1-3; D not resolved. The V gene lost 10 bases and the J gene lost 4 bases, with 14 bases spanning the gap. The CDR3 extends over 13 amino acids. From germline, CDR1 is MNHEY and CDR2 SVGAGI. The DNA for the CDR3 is TGTGCCACCTCCTATGCCCTCGGAAACACCATATATTTT. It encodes CATSYALGNTIYF.

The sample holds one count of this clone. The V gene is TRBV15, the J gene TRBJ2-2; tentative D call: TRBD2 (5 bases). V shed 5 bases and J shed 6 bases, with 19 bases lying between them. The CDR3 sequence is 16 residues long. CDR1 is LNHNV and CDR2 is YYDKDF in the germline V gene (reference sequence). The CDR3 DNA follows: TGTGCCACCAGCCCCAGACCCGGGGTTAGTTCCGGGGAGCTGTTTTTT. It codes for CATSPRPGVSSGELFF.

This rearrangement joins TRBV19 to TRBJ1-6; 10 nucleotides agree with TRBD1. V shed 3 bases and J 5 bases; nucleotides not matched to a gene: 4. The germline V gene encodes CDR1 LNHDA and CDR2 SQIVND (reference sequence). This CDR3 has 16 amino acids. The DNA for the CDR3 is TGTGCCAGTAGTATCTACGGGACAGGGGATAATTCACCCCTCCACTTT. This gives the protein CASSIYGTGDNSPLHF.

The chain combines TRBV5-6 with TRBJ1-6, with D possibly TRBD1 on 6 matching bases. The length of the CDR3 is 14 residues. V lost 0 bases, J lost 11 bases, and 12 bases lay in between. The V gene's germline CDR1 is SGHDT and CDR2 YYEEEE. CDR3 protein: CASSLDRPGAPLHF. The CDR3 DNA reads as TGTGCCAGCAGCTTGGACAGGCCAGGGGCACCCCTCCACTTT.